This is a list of T cell receptor beta chains from one sample in a study of post-analysis software for immune sequencing data. MiXCR, applied by TCRdb to the PCR reads, yields one record per CDR3 protein. The sample includes roughly 620,000 distinct CDR3 sequences, 44% of them seen just once. Material for sequencing was blood. These receptors originate from a girl between 5 and 17 years old with multiple sclerosis. Both conserved end residues are part of each CDR3. D genes are given only for firm matches. Part of the rows lack a size; the others show once, few, many or a class for expanded clones.

>TRBD2|TRBJ2-4|TRBV5-5|few
CASSGGGGAKNIQYF
TGTGCCAGCAGCGGCGGCGGGGGGGCCAAAAACATTCAGTACTTC
>.|TRBJ2-7|TRBV6-5|.
CASRRDPHPTYEQYF
TGTGCCAGTCGGCGGGACCCTCATCCAACCTACGAGCAGTACTTC
>.|TRBJ2-5|TRBV12-3/TRBV12-4|few
CASTLGFGTQYF
TGTGCCAGCACCCTGGGATTTGGGACCCAGTACTTC
>.|TRBJ2-3|TRBV4-1|few
CASSQVHFFLGVGSTDTQYF
TGCGCCAGCAGCCAAGTTCATTTCTTCTTAGGGGTCGGAAGCACAGATACGCAGTATTTT
>TRBD1|TRBJ1-4|TRBV12-3/TRBV12-4|.
CASSLWAGGTNEKLFF
TGTGCCAGCAGTTTATGGGCAGGGGGAACTAATGAAAAACTGTTTTTT
>TRBD2|TRBJ2-3|TRBV20-1|.
CSAIGLAGGRSGDTQYF
TGCAGTGCTATCGGACTAGCGGGAGGCCGGTCGGGGGATACGCAGTATTTT
>TRBD1|TRBJ1-2|TRBV6-1|.
CASSEDFRGQDGYTF
TGTGCCAGCAGTGAAGACTTCAGGGGGCAGGATGGCTACACCTTC
>.|TRBJ1-1|TRBV25-1|.
CASSDAATAAEAFF
TGTGCCAGCAGTGATGCAGCCACGGCTGCTGAAGCTTTCTTT
>.|TRBJ1-2|TRBV4-1|.
CASSQAIRKKGTEDYGYTF
TGCGCCAGCAGCCAAGCCATCAGAAAAAAAGGAACAGAGGACTATGGCTACACCTTC
>.|TRBJ1-2|TRBV12-3/TRBV12-4|.
CASSFSAGVGTNYGYTF
TGTGCCAGCAGTTTTTCGGCAGGGGTGGGCACTAACTATGGCTACACCTTC
>TRBD2|TRBJ2-3|TRBV12-3/TRBV12-4|.
CASNDLAGGSTDTQYF
TGTGCCAGCAACGACCTAGCGGGAGGGAGCACAGATACGCAGTATTTT
>TRBD2|TRBJ2-3|TRBV19|.
CASSIGGGAGRTQYF
TGTGCCAGTAGTATTGGCGGGGGAGCCGGAAGGACGCAGTATTTT
>TRBD2|TRBJ2-7|TRBV6-5|few
CASSYRGGQYF
TGTGCCAGCAGTTACCGGGGGGGCCAGTACTTC
>.|TRBJ1-5|TRBV6-1|.
CASSIRDPRVPNQPQHF
TGTGCCAGCAGTATCAGGGATCCACGGGTCCCCAATCAGCCCCAGCATTTT
>TRBD1|TRBJ2-7|TRBV20-1|few
CSAPVSGGNEQYF
TGCAGTGCTCCCGTCTCAGGGGGCAACGAGCAGTACTTC
>TRBD2|TRBJ2-5|TRBV7-2|.
CASSRTSSTETQYF
TGTGCCAGCAGCAGGACTAGTTCGACGGAGACCCAGTACTTC
>.|TRBJ2-3|TRBV28|.
CASSLYGGRPNTDTQYF
TGTGCCAGCAGTTTATACGGGGGTAGGCCCAACACAGATACGCAGTATTTT
>.|TRBJ2-3|TRBV24-1|.
CATSDPGDGDGQYF
TGTGCCACCAGTGACCCTGGGGATGGCGATGGGCAGTATTTT
>.|TRBJ2-7|TRBV5-1|many
CASSTGQTFSYEQYF
TGCGCCAGCAGCACGGGACAAACTTTCTCCTACGAGCAGTACTTC
>.|TRBJ2-7|TRBV4-1|.
CASSQVLLGHEQYF
TGCGCCAGCAGCCAAGTTTTATTGGGCCACGAGCAGTACTTC
>TRBD2|TRBJ2-7|TRBV12-3/TRBV12-4|many
CASSLVAGGYEQYF
TGTGCCAGCAGCTTAGTAGCGGGCGGATACGAGCAGTACTTC
>.|TRBJ2-1|TRBV5-6|few
CASSSAREQFF
TGTGCCAGCAGCTCCGCCCGTGAGCAGTTCTTC
>.|TRBJ1-6|TRBV6-5|.
CASSYSHRENSPLHF
TGTGCCAGCAGTTACTCGCACAGGGAGAATTCACCCCTCCACTTT
>.|TRBJ2-3|TRBV5-1|few
CASSLEPGGRGDTQYF
TGCGCCAGCAGCTTGGAACCGGGGGGCAGAGGAGATACGCAGTATTTT
>.|TRBJ2-1|TRBV7-8|.
CASSLVGTPPYNEQFF
TGTGCCAGCAGCTTAGTCGGGACTCCACCCTACAATGAGCAGTTCTTC
>.|TRBJ2-5|TRBV10-3|.
CAISESKAGETQYF
TGTGCCATCAGTGAGTCGAAAGCGGGAGAGACCCAGTACTTC
>TRBD1|TRBJ2-7|TRBV3-1|many
CASSLGTGPYEQYF
TGCGCCAGCAGCTTAGGGACAGGGCCCTACGAGCAGTACTTC
>TRBD2|TRBJ2-1|TRBV7-9|.
CASSYSGSDNEQFF
TGTGCCAGCAGCTATAGCGGGAGCGACAATGAGCAGTTCTTC
>.|TRBJ2-4|TRBV7-9|.
CTSSLLSGDIQYF
TGTACCAGCAGCTTATTGTCAGGGGACATTCAGTACTTC
>TRBD2|TRBJ2-1|TRBV5-1|few
CASSLSGLAENNEQFF
TGCGCCAGCAGCTTGTCGGGACTAGCGGAGAACAATGAGCAGTTCTTC
>.|TRBJ2-2|TRBV12-3/TRBV12-4|.
CASSLALGSGELFF
TGTGCCAGCAGCTTAGCGCTGGGGTCGGGGGAGCTGTTTTTT
>.|TRBJ1-4|TRBV28|few
CAISGGVEKLFF
TGTGCCATCTCCGGGGGGGTAGAAAAACTGTTTTTT